The 28 T cell receptor beta chains listed next were all sequenced from one sample in a study of early T cells in non-severe SARS-CoV-2 infection. TCRdb re-called the 5' RACE reads with MiXCR, one entry per CDR3 protein. Altogether over 85,000 distinct CDR3 sequences are present, over 10% being singletons, with the ten largest covering approximately 4%. This specimen consisted of whole blood, obtained at baseline. Receptor source: an adult who was a healthcare worker with PCR-confirmed SARS-CoV-2 infection or an uninfected control (not recorded which).

The chain employs TRBV20-1 and TRBJ2-2; D gene ambiguous. V lost 0 bases to trimming and J lost 3 bases, with 11 bases between them. This CDR3 comprises 15 residues. Looked up from germline, CDR1 is DFQATT and CDR2 is SNEGSKA (reference sequence). The CDR3 reads CSARDRVRDTGELFF. For the CDR3, the DNA is TGCAGTGCTAGAGATCGGGTACGGGACACCGGGGAGCTGTTTTTT.

CDR3 sequence (DNA): TGTGCCAGCAGCCCAGAGGGACAGGGAACCTACGAGCAGTACTTC. It translates to CASSPEGQGTYEQYF. The rearrangement uses TRBV9 and TRBJ2-7; 9 bases align to TRBD1. Per germline, CDR1 SGDLS and CDR2 YYNGEE. The CDR3 has 15 residues. Trimming at V came to 4 bases and at J to 2 bases, leaving 7 bases not matched to a gene.

The CDR3 region is CASSSTSRGTEAFF. Written as DNA, the CDR3 is TGCGCCAGCAGCTCTACCTCCAGGGGCACTGAAGCTTTCTTT. The V gene is TRBV5-1, the J gene TRBJ1-1, with a weak D call TRBD1 (6 bases). There are 14 residues in the CDR3. Germline-derived CDR1 and CDR2 are SGHRS and YFSETQ. Deletions cut 3 bases from V and 4 bases from J, with 13 bases between.

The chain carries TRBV20-1 and TRBJ1-1; D is uncertain. V lost 6 bases and J 5 bases, leaving 16 bases between the germline ends. Germline assignment: CDR1 DFQATT and CDR2 SNEGSKA (reference sequence). The CDR3 is 13 amino acids. CDR3 sequence: CSALDPGRTEAFF. CDR3 sequence (DNA): TGCAGTGCCCTAGACCCAGGTCGAACTGAAGCTTTCTTT.

This clonotype was picked up many times. The chain is built from TRBV12-5 and TRBJ1-4, with 7 positions matching TRBD1. Trimming took 0 bases from V and 3 from J; bases not matched to a gene: 10. The V gene's germline CDR1 is LGHNT and CDR2 FRNRAP. The CDR3 sequence is 18 residues long. In nucleotides, the CDR3 is TGTGCTAGTGGTTTGGTCAAGACAGGGAAAACGGCTAATGAAAAACTGTTTTTT. Translation: CASGLVKTGKTANEKLFF.

This clonotype was detected many times. The gene calls are TRBV5-1 and TRBJ2-7, with no clear D. The CDR3 consists of 13 residues. Germline CDR1 and CDR2: SGHRS and YFSETQ. V was cut by 2 bases and J by 2 bases, with 8 bases left in between. The CDR3, as DNA: TGCGCCAGCAGCTTCGACCGAACCTACGAGCAGTACTTC. Amino acids: CASSFDRTYEQYF.

This clonotype was observed a few times. V usage is TRBV20-1 and J usage is TRBJ1-1; no clear D. The CDR3 contains 15 residues. V lost 5 bases, J lost 4 bases, and 20 bases lay in between. Per the germline V gene, CDR1 is DFQATT and CDR2 is SNEGSKA (reference sequence). CDR3 nucleotides: TGCAGTGCTGGCGACCCCCGAGGAGGGAGCACTGAAGCTTTCTTT. It specifies CSAGDPRGGSTEAFF.

This chain joins TRBV27 and TRBJ2-7, with 8 nucleotides matching TRBD2. Germline CDR1 and CDR2: MNHEY and SMNVEV (reference sequence). The CDR3 spans 15 residues. The V and J ends lost 3 bases and 4 bases, in that order; junction bases with no gene match: 8. Here the CDR3 reads CASSFYGGELYEQYF. The CDR3 nucleotides are TGTGCCAGCAGTTTTTACGGGGGGGAGCTTTACGAGCAGTACTTC.

This chain links TRBV7-6 with TRBJ2-3, with 10 bases fitting TRBD1. Germline V lookup: CDR1 SGHVS, CDR2 FNYEAQ. With V trimmed by 5 bases and J by 3 bases, 2 bases remained unmatched. This CDR3 has 14 residues. Here the CDR3 reads CASSTGQGTDTQYF. In DNA form, the CDR3 reads TGTGCCAGCAGCACGGGACAGGGGACAGATACGCAGTATTTT.

This clonotype was observed a few times. The V gene is TRBV12-3 or TRBV12-4, the J gene TRBJ1-2, with TRBD1 as a possible D gene (5 bases). V was cut by 6 bases and J by 3 bases, with 14 bases left in between. The CDR3 is 14 amino acids. Here the CDR3 reads CASRSQGNYYGYTF. The CDR3 DNA follows: TGTGCCAGCAGATCCCAGGGTAACTACTATGGCTACACCTTC.

This clonotype was found a few times. The chain is built from TRBV29-1 and TRBJ1-4; the match to TRBD1 covers 8 bases. Germline trimming cut 6 bases from V and 0 bases from J; bases unmatched to any gene: 3. CDR1 is SQVTM, CDR2 ANQGSEA, per germline. The CDR3 totals 14 residues. The CDR3 bases are TGCAGCGTGTCCAGGGGGCCAACTAATGAAAAACTGTTTTTT. This codes for CSVSRGPTNEKLFF.

This clonotype showed up just a few times. CDR3 coding DNA: TGTGCCAGCAGTCAGAGCGGCACTGAAGCTTTCTTT. Translation gives CASSQSGTEAFF. The chain uses TRBV28 and TRBJ1-1, with D unclear. CDR1 is MDHEN and CDR2 is SYDVKM in the germline V gene. The V gene lost 5 bases and the J gene lost 4 bases, with 8 bases spanning the gap. The length of the CDR3 is 12 residues.

The J gene is TRBJ2-2, the V gene TRBV4-1; D not certain. Per germline, CDR1 MGHRA and CDR2 YSYEKL. The CDR3 is 16 amino acids. The V end lost 4 bases, the J end lost 4 bases, and 16 bases lay between the germline ends. In DNA, the CDR3 is TGCGCCAGCAGCCGCGGTTACACCCTATCCACCGGGGAGCTGTTTTTT. This sequence encodes CASSRGYTLSTGELFF.

This clonotype showed up many times. The chain links TRBV27 to TRBJ1-4; weak D call: TRBD1 (6 bases). The CDR3 sequence is 13 residues long. Germline CDR1 is MNHEY and CDR2 is SMNVEV (reference sequence). V was trimmed by 6 bases and J by 6 bases, leaving 11 bases between them. CDR3 coding DNA: TGTGCCAGCAGGACAGGTTGGGATGAAAAACTGTTTTTT. It is translated as CASRTGWDEKLFF.

This clonotype came up a few times. The V and J genes are TRBV18 and TRBJ2-5; D remains ambiguous. Germline V CDR1 and CDR2: KGHSH, LQKENI. CDR3 length equals 12 residues. V lost 5 bases and J lost 5, with 9 bases in between. The CDR3 region has the DNA TGTGCCAGCTCATCCACCCGTGAGACCCAGTACTTC. This gives the protein CASSSTRETQYF.

This clonotype was counted at least ten times. The rearrangement joins TRBV30 to TRBJ2-1; D possibly matches TRBD1 or TRBD2 (5 bases each). Germline V lookup: CDR1 GTSNPN, CDR2 SVGIG (reference sequence). The CDR3 length is 17 residues. V was cut by 0 bases and J by 2 bases, with 17 bases left in between. The CDR3 bases are TGTGCCTGGAGTGTACGCTCATGGGGGAGAGCCTACAATGAGCAGTTCTTC. Translating it yields CAWSVRSWGRAYNEQFF.

The J gene is TRBJ1-5, the V gene TRBV20-1, with 12 bases aligning to TRBD1. CDR1 is DFQATT, CDR2 SNEGSKA, per germline (reference sequence). V lost 0 bases to trimming and J lost 7 bases; unmatched junction nucleotides: 4. The length of the CDR3 is 15 residues. The CDR3 nucleotides read TGCAGTGCTAGAGATAGCGGGACAGGGGGCCAGCCCCAGCATTTT. Its protein is CSARDSGTGGQPQHF.

This clonotype was seen only a few times. The chain recombines TRBV4-2 with TRBJ1-2, with D perhaps matching TRBD1 (6 bases). The germline V and J ends were trimmed by 3 bases and 4 bases, with 12 bases remaining between them. CDR3 length: 14 residues. Germline V gene data show CDR1 as LGHNA and CDR2 as YNFKEQ. The chain's CDR3 is CASSHPDSFYGYTF. The CDR3 coding sequence is TGTGCCAGCAGCCACCCGGACAGTTTCTATGGCTACACCTTC.

This clonotype appeared many times. The chain employs TRBV27 and TRBJ2-7, with a tentative D call TRBD1 (5 bases). Germline V lookup: CDR1 MNHEY, CDR2 SMNVEV (reference sequence). The CDR3 sequence is 13 residues long. Trimming left V 3 bases short and J 4 bases short, with 10 bases between. Here the CDR3 DNA reads TGTGCCAGCAGTTTCAGGGTCGGGTACGAGCAGTACTTC. Amino acid sequence: CASSFRVGYEQYF.

This clonotype was seen repeatedly, ten times or more. The chain combines TRBV6-6 with TRBJ1-1; 7 bases are shared with TRBD1. After removal of 6 bases from V and 4 bases from J, the junction contained 14 bases not matched to a gene. Germline V gene lookup returns CDR1 MNHNY and CDR2 SVGAGI (reference sequence). This CDR3 region has 16 residues. This CDR3 is CASSHRGQTRVTEAFF. Written as DNA, the CDR3 is TGTGCCAGCAGCCACCGGGGACAGACCCGAGTCACTGAAGCTTTCTTT.

In its sample, this clonotype was seen a few times. The chain couples TRBV4-1 to TRBJ2-2, with D possibly being TRBD1 (5 bases). The CDR3 is 15 residues long. Germline values: CDR1 MGHRA, CDR2 YSYEKL. The V end lost 4 bases, the J end lost 0 bases, and 9 bases lay between the germline ends. The CDR3 loop is CASSPRAANTGELFF. The CDR3 DNA sequence: TGCGCCAGCAGCCCCAGGGCTGCGAACACCGGGGAGCTGTTTTTT.

This clonotype came up a few times. The J gene is TRBJ2-1, the V gene TRBV7-9, with 8 positions matching TRBD1. The CDR3 is 17 residues long. Looked up from germline, CDR1 is SEHNR and CDR2 is FQNEAQ (reference sequence). The J segment lost 7 bases and the V segment lost 1 base, leaving 12 bases of the junction unmatched. This chain's CDR3 is CASSLVRRGLGRNEQFF. The CDR3 nucleotides read TGTGCCAGCAGCTTAGTCCGCAGGGGGCTAGGTAGGAATGAGCAGTTCTTC.

This clonotype was detected only a few times. The V gene is TRBV5-4, the J gene TRBJ2-5; D unresolved. From germline, CDR1 is SGHNT and CDR2 YYREEE (reference sequence). V was clipped by 0 bases and J by 0 bases, with 15 bases between them. This CDR3 comprises 17 residues. CDR3 coding DNA: TGTGCCAGCAGCTTGGGACCCTCTTCAGAGTACCAAGAGACCCAGTACTTC. It translates to CASSLGPSSEYQETQYF.

This sequence joins TRBV5-8 and TRBJ1-1; the D gene is possibly TRBD1 (5 bases). Germline CDR1 is SGHTS and CDR2 is YDEGEE. Trimming took 1 base from V and 3 from J, leaving 10 bases between them. This CDR3 is built from 14 residues. The CDR3 region has the DNA TGTGCCAGCAGCTTGAGCCCCAGGGACACTGAAGCTTTCTTT. It specifies CASSLSPRDTEAFF.

This chain uses TRBV6-1 with TRBJ2-3; no clear D gene. The CDR3 is 15 residues long. The V end lost 1 base, the J end lost 3 bases, and 11 bases lay between the germline ends. CDR1 and CDR2 (germline): MNHNS, SASEGT. DNA of the CDR3: TGTGCCAGCAGTGAAGTGGATTCTGGGACAGATACGCAGTATTTT. Its translation is CASSEVDSGTDTQYF.

The V gene is TRBV12-3 or TRBV12-4, the J gene TRBJ2-7, with TRBD1 matching over 7 bases. Trimming cost V 2 bases and J 3 bases; bases outside gene matches: 4. The CDR3 is 14 residues long. The CDR3 coding sequence is TGTGCCAGCAGTTTAAGACAGGGTGGCTACGAGCAGTACTTC. Residues: CASSLRQGGYEQYF.

In its sample, this clonotype was seen a few times. The V call is TRBV10-1, the J call TRBJ2-1; 9 nucleotides align to TRBD2. Unmatched junction bases numbered 7, after V lost 4 bases and J lost 0 bases. This CDR3 is built from 17 residues. CDR1 WNHNN and CDR2 SYGVQD come from the germline V gene (reference sequence). The CDR3 loop reads CASSASGKESSYNEQFF. In DNA, the CDR3 is TGCGCCAGCAGTGCTAGCGGGAAGGAGAGCTCCTACAATGAGCAGTTCTTC.

This chain joins TRBV5-6 and TRBJ2-5; TRBD1 is a possible D gene (6 bases). V was cut by 1 base and J by 2 bases, with 18 bases left in between. The germline CDR1 and CDR2 sequences are SGHDT and YYEEEE. This CDR3 comprises 17 residues. The CDR3 DNA is TGTGCCAGCAGCTTGCAGTCCGGGACAAGCCTTCAAGAGACCCAGTACTTC. Translating gives CASSLQSGTSLQETQYF.